These 22 T cell receptor beta chains came from one sample sequenced in a study of shared clonotypes between healthy human individuals. Assay: immunoSEQ multiplex PCR; the TCRdb copy retains only in-frame clones and omits some. The table has 2,100,000 or so clones, roughly 95% seen once; the top ten hold 0.1% to 0.15%. The sample was naive CD4+ T cells sorted from blood. Documented subset: CD45RA+ positively selected. The receptors were sampled from a man aged 18 to 30 in good health.

This chain connects TRBV28 to TRBJ2-3, with D perhaps TRBD2 (5 bases). V dropped 3 bases and J dropped 3 bases, with 16 bases sitting between them. CDR1 and CDR2 (germline): MDHEN, SYDVKM. CDR3 length equals 16 residues. The CDR3: CASSFGMGLATDTQYF. As DNA, the CDR3 is TGTGCCAGCAGTTTCGGTATGGGGTTAGCGACAGATACGCAGTATTTT. Based on the CDR3 plus reference TRBV28 and TRBJ2-3, the full variable domain is DVKVTQSSRYLVKRTGEKVFLECVQDMDHENMFWYRQDPGLGLRLIYFSYDVKMKEKGDIPEGYSVSREKKERFSLILESASTNQTSMYLCASSFGMGLATDTQYFGPGTRLTVL.

CDR3 DNA: TGCGCCAGCAGCTGGGAGACAGGGGGCAGCTATGGCTACACCTTC. Translated: CASSWETGGSYGYTF. The genes are TRBV5-1 and TRBJ1-2, with 10 bases fitting TRBD1. The V segment lost 3 bases and the J segment 4 bases; nucleotides outside the gene matches: 6. CDR3 length: 15 amino acids. The germline CDR1 and CDR2 sequences are SGHRS and YFSETQ.

The V gene is TRBV7-9, the J gene TRBJ1-1, with D possibly matching TRBD1 (6 bases). The germline gives CDR1 SEHNR, CDR2 FQNEAQ (reference sequence). CDR3 length: 15 residues. V gave up 1 base and J gave up 1 base, with 10 bases separating them. The CDR3 region is CASSLVGGANTEAFF. CDR3 nucleotides: TGTGCCAGCAGCTTAGTCGGGGGGGCGAACACTGAAGCTTTCTTT.

The chain carries TRBV19 and TRBJ2-5, with TRBD2 matching over 11 bases. The CDR3 loop spans 15 amino acids. Trimming removed 5 bases from V and 5 bases from J; junction bases left unmatched: 7. Per germline, CDR1 LNHDA and CDR2 SQIVND (reference sequence). CDR3 region: CASSRLAGPGETQYF. The CDR3 nucleotides read TGTGCCAGTAGTCGACTAGCGGGGCCCGGGGAGACCCAGTACTTC.

The V call is TRBV6-1, the J call TRBJ2-1, with no clear D. The CDR3 loop spans 16 amino acids. The germline V gene has CDR1 MNHNS and CDR2 SASEGT. The germline V and J ends were trimmed by 3 bases and 8 bases, with 20 bases remaining between them. CDR3: CASSEVPWSGPDEQFF. CDR3 DNA sequence: TGTGCCAGCAGTGAGGTACCCTGGTCTGGGCCCGATGAGCAGTTCTTC.

This chain joins TRBV29-1 and TRBJ2-1; TRBD2 might be the D (7 bases). V was trimmed by 6 bases and J by 6 bases, leaving 18 bases between them. The germline CDR1 and CDR2 sequences are SQVTM and ANQGSEA. The CDR3 sequence is 14 residues long. CDR3 bases: TGCAGCGTGAGTTCTAGGGGGGGGAGCAATGAGCAGTTCTTC. It is translated as CSVSSRGGSNEQFF.

V usage is TRBV5-1 and J usage is TRBJ2-6; the D gene is possibly TRBD2 (6 bases). The germline V gene encodes CDR1 SGHRS and CDR2 YFSETQ. V was pared by 0 bases and J by 1 base, with 17 bases between. This CDR3 comprises 19 residues. The CDR3 is CASSLGTTSSFSGANVLTF. For the CDR3, the DNA is TGCGCCAGCAGCTTGGGGACAACTAGCAGTTTTTCTGGGGCCAACGTCCTGACTTTC.

The rearrangement joins TRBV5-1 to TRBJ2-7, with TRBD1 identical over 9 bases. This CDR3 has 14 residues. CDR1 and CDR2 (germline): SGHRS, YFSETQ. After removal of 3 bases from V and 6 bases from J, the junction contained 7 bases not matched to a gene. CDR3: CASSSTGGLAEQYF. CDR3 sequence (DNA): TGCGCCAGCAGCTCAACAGGGGGCCTAGCCGAGCAGTACTTC.

The chain couples TRBV19 to TRBJ1-1; 9 bases align to TRBD1. CDR3 size: 14 residues. CDR1 is LNHDA and CDR2 is SQIVND in the germline V gene (reference sequence). V shed 7 bases, J shed 6 bases, and the junction held 9 bases outside the gene matches. For the CDR3, the DNA is TGTGCCAGTATAAGGGACAGGGTCGGCGCTGAAGCTTTCTTT. Translation gives CASIRDRVGAEAFF.

The rearrangement uses TRBV5-1 and TRBJ1-5; TRBD1 is a possible D gene (5 bases). V gave up 0 bases and J gave up 4 bases, with 11 bases separating them. Per the germline V gene, CDR1 is SGHRS and CDR2 is YFSETQ. This CDR3 spans 15 amino acids. Here the CDR3 DNA reads TGCGCCAGCAGCTTGGGGGGGTCTCCAAATCAGCCCCAGCATTTT. Translation: CASSLGGSPNQPQHF.

This chain joins TRBV28 and TRBJ1-1; no firm D call. Germline loops: CDR1 MDHEN, CDR2 SYDVKM. The CDR3 is made up of 14 amino acids. The V and J ends lost 5 bases and 2 bases respectively, with 12 bases between them. This CDR3 reads CASSTQRSNTEAFF. The CDR3 coding sequence is TGTGCCAGCAGTACACAGAGGTCTAACACTGAAGCTTTCTTT.

The V gene is TRBV30, the J gene TRBJ1-5; perhaps TRBD1 as D (5 bases). V dropped 2 bases and J dropped 3 bases, with 11 bases sitting between them. Germline CDR1 is GTSNPN and CDR2 is SVGIG (reference sequence). This CDR3 spans 14 amino acids. The CDR3 spells CAWSPGLANQPQHF. CDR3 bases: TGTGCCTGGAGTCCAGGGTTGGCCAATCAGCCCCAGCATTTT.

About this clone: Distinct nucleotide sequences in the sample also encode this CDR3. CDR3 amino acids: CSSGGGTDTQYF. For the CDR3, the DNA is TGCAGCTCTGGCGGGGGCACAGATACGCAGTATTTT. The chain carries TRBV29-1 and TRBJ2-3; a possible D gene is TRBD2 (6 bases). The CDR3 totals 12 residues. The V end was cut by 8 bases, the J end by 1 base, with 10 bases between. CDR1 is SQVTM and CDR2 is ANQGSEA in the germline V gene.

The chain joins TRBV4-1 to TRBJ2-7; 12 bases are a match to TRBD2. The ends lost 2 bases at V and 0 bases at J; junction bases unmatched: 8. Germline V CDR1 and CDR2: MGHRA, YSYEKL. This CDR3 region has 18 residues. The CDR3 loop is CASSQYPSGGANSYEQYF. Here the CDR3 DNA reads TGCGCCAGCAGCCAATACCCTAGCGGGGGGGCGAACTCCTACGAGCAGTACTTC.

The rearrangement links TRBV5-1 to TRBJ1-6; D call uncertain. CDR3 length equals 14 residues. V lost 4 bases and J lost 10, with 15 bases in between. Looked up from germline, CDR1 is SGHRS and CDR2 is YFSETQ. The CDR3 coding sequence is TGCGCCAGCAGCCCGGAAGTAGGGTCATCACCCCTCCACTTT. Encoded protein: CASSPEVGSSPLHF.

This chain uses TRBV9 with TRBJ2-3; D is unclear. V lost 0 bases to trimming and J lost 3 bases, with 14 bases between them. Germline CDR1 reads SGDLS; CDR2 reads YYNGEE. The CDR3 loop spans 16 amino acids. CDR3 residues: CASSVGPTSGTDTQYF. The CDR3 coding sequence is TGTGCCAGCAGCGTAGGACCGACCTCTGGGACAGATACGCAGTATTTT.

This rearrangement joins TRBV28 to TRBJ2-2; a possible D gene is TRBD2 (5 bases). CDR1 and CDR2 (germline): MDHEN, SYDVKM. The CDR3 has 13 residues. V lost 1 base and J lost 6, with 6 bases in between. CDR3 bases: TGTGCCAGCAGTTTATACGGGGCCGGGGAGCTGTTTTTT. Translating gives CASSLYGAGELFF.

The J gene is TRBJ2-7, the V gene TRBV2; TRBD1 agrees at 8 bases. The CDR3 covers 15 residues. The germline V gene has CDR1 SNHLY and CDR2 FYNNEI. J lost 7 bases, V lost 6 bases, and 14 bases had no gene match. CDR3 bases: TGTGCCAGCAGAGCCGGACAGGGTGGGCTATTTGAGCAGTACTTC. Translating gives CASRAGQGGLFEQYF.

The V gene is TRBV5-6, the J gene TRBJ2-3; D might be TRBD2 (6 bases). Germline-derived CDR1 and CDR2 are SGHDT and YYEEEE. The CDR3 spans 16 residues. V dropped 0 bases and J dropped 0 bases, with 11 bases sitting between them. CDR3 sequence (DNA): TGTGCCAGCAGCTTGGTGGCAGGGAGGAGCACAGATACGCAGTATTTT. It is translated as CASSLVAGRSTDTQYF. The complete variable domain, with remaining parts taken from reference TRBV5-6 and TRBJ2-3, reads DAGVTQSPTHLIKTRGQQVTLRCSPKSGHDTVSWYQQALGQGPQFIFQYYEEEERQRGNFPDRFSGHQFPNYSSELNVNALLLGDSALYLCASSLVAGRSTDTQYFGPGTRLTVL.

This clone was detected only once. DNA of the CDR3: TGTGCCAGCAGTAACCTGGACAGAGGAAACACTGAAGCTTTCTTT. Translation gives CASSNLDRGNTEAFF. The chain employs TRBV28 and TRBJ1-1, with D tentatively TRBD1 (6 bases). This CDR3 region has 15 residues. The V gene lost 5 bases and the J gene lost 2 bases, with 15 bases spanning the gap. CDR1 is MDHEN, CDR2 SYDVKM, per germline.

V gene TRBV10-1 combines with J gene TRBJ2-2; no clear D gene. Germline V gene data show CDR1 as WNHNN and CDR2 as SYGVQD (reference sequence). There are 14 residues in the CDR3. The ends were cut back, 1 base at V and 4 bases at J, with 7 bases in the middle. DNA for the CDR3: TGCGCCAGCAGTGAGTTAGCTGGCACCGGGGAGCTGTTTTTT. Its translation: CASSELAGTGELFF.

The V gene is TRBV5-4, the J gene TRBJ2-1; D is uncertain. Germline values: CDR1 SGHNT, CDR2 YYREEE (reference sequence). Trimming removed 4 bases at V and 10 bases at J, with 21 bases between. The CDR3 is made up of 15 amino acids. CDR3 coding DNA: TGTGCCAGCAGCCTCTCTGGCGGCCCCCTTGGAGAGCAGTTCTTC. As protein: CASSLSGGPLGEQFF.